This record concerns one T cell receptor beta chain sequence. For blood and skin samples, reverse transcription used TCR alpha and beta constant primers. TCRdb redid the calling of the 5' RACE reads with MiXCR, one entry per CDR3 protein. This table has 20,000 to 30,000 distinct CDR3 sequences, around 21% appearing once. The source of the sample is a study of naive and memory T cell subsets. V gave up 4 bases and J gave up 0 bases, with 10 bases separating them. The CDR3 runs to 14 residues. Germline-derived CDR1 and CDR2 are SQVTM and ANQGSEA. Whole blood, roughly 2.5 ml, came from adult healthy volunteers.

The gene calls are TRBV29-1 and TRBJ1-3, with a weak D call TRBD1 (5 bases). The clonotype originates from a female donor in good health. CDR3 DNA sequence: TGCAGCGTTGGAGGGGTGAGCTCTGGAAACACCATATATTTT. The encoded protein is CSVGGVSSGNTIYF.